The clone carrying this TCR beta chain was detected only a few times. Its antigen is not identified. This specimen comes from a study of regulatory T cells in long-lasting Graves disease. Study observations and caveats: Lower TCR diversity was seen in persistent Graves' patients than in newly diagnosed ones. Tissue studied was limited to peripheral blood, excluding thyroid tissue. Persistent disease preferred TRBV28, TRBJ1-2 and TRBJ2-5; new disease, TRBV20-1 and TRBJ2-1. Persistent patients had a count of shared public clonotypes (around 2,700) that exceeded that of new patients (966).

Researchers made TCR beta libraries by using iRepertoire HTBI primers and running Arm-PCR on CDR3 regions. TCRdb recomputed calls from the multiplex PCR reads with MiXCR, one row per CDR3 protein. The table has approximately 290,000 distinct CDR3 sequences, around 23% seen once. Described time point: persistent/refractory GD, antithyroid drugs over 5 years with positive TRAb. TCR sequences were obtained from RNA taken from PBMCs. Trimming took off 3 bases at V and 0 bases at J, with 9 bases between the two ends. The CDR3 has 15 amino acids. Looked up from germline, CDR1 is PRHDT and CDR2 is FYEKMQ (reference sequence).

Specimen: peripheral blood mononuclear cells (PBMCs), collected when the disease was refractory, from a patient treated with antithyroid drugs. This sequence was found in a female donor with Graves disease. The chain uses TRBV13 and TRBJ1-3; D remains unclear. CDR3 sequence: CASSLALPSGNTIYF. The CDR3 DNA is TGTGCCAGCAGCTTGGCCCTCCCCTCTGGAAACACCATATATTTT.